A selection of T cell receptor beta chains follows, all from one sample in a study of T cells in localized non-small cell lung cancer. TCRdb's copy holds only in-frame clones and misses some; the assay was immunoSEQ multiplex PCR. The table shows around 5,000 clones, with under 30% occurring only once. The sample here was lung tumor tissue, taken before any cancer treatment. The receptors derive from a man aged 40 to 69 with stage II lung adenocarcinoma. Both conserved end residues are part of each CDR3. The D gene is left open where the match is weak. Not every row has a clone size; where given, it reads once, few, many or a size class.

abundance: few
v_gene: TRBV6-7
j_gene: TRBJ2-7
d_gene: -
CDR3nt: TGTGCCAGCAGGGGTTTATGGGAGCAGTACTTC
CDR3aa: CASRGLWEQYF

abundance: -
v_gene: TRBV5-1
j_gene: TRBJ1-1
d_gene: -
CDR3nt: TGCGCCAGCAGCTGGGGAACAGCGGCCGATGAAGCTTTCTTT
CDR3aa: CASSWGTAADEAFF

abundance: few
v_gene: TRBV6-8
j_gene: TRBJ2-1
d_gene: -
CDR3nt: TGTGCCAGCAGGTCGACTTTCCTCGGGTCCTACAATGAGCAGTTCTTC
CDR3aa: CASRSTFLGSYNEQFF

abundance: -
v_gene: TRBV19
j_gene: TRBJ2-5
d_gene: TRBD2
CDR3nt: TGTGCCAGTAGTAAGACCCTAGCGGCTGGGGCCCAGTACTTC
CDR3aa: CASSKTLAAGAQYF

abundance: -
v_gene: TRBV10-3
j_gene: TRBJ2-7
d_gene: TRBD1
CDR3nt: TGTGCCATCGGGGGACAGGGGGCAGGATACGAGCAGTACTTC
CDR3aa: CAIGGQGAGYEQYF

abundance: -
v_gene: TRBV11-3
j_gene: TRBJ2-1
d_gene: -
CDR3nt: TGTGCCAGCAGCCCTCTGGGGGAGGCGGACAATGAGCAGTTCTTC
CDR3aa: CASSPLGEADNEQFF

abundance: -
v_gene: TRBV28
j_gene: TRBJ2-7
d_gene: -
CDR3nt: TGTGCCAGCGTCGGGACTCTCGAACACCGGGAGCAGTACTTC
CDR3aa: CASVGTLEHREQYF

abundance: few
v_gene: TRBV9
j_gene: TRBJ2-1
d_gene: TRBD2
CDR3nt: TGTGCCAGCAGTGTCCTGGGACTAGCGGGAAATGAGCAGTTCTTC
CDR3aa: CASSVLGLAGNEQFF

abundance: -
v_gene: TRBV6-8
j_gene: TRBJ2-2
d_gene: -
CDR3nt: TGTGCCAGCAGTGACAGCGGCACCGGGGAGCTGTTTTTT
CDR3aa: CASSDSGTGELFF

abundance: -
v_gene: TRBV11-3
j_gene: TRBJ1-2
d_gene: -
CDR3nt: TGTGCCAGCAGCCCGGGTGGGGGCAGGAGCGATAATGGCTACACCTTC
CDR3aa: CASSPGGGRSDNGYTF

abundance: -
v_gene: TRBV5-1
j_gene: TRBJ2-3
d_gene: TRBD2
CDR3nt: TGCGCCAGCAGCTTGGAAGCGGGAGGGGCAGATACGCAGTATTTT
CDR3aa: CASSLEAGGADTQYF

abundance: -
v_gene: TRBV11-3
j_gene: TRBJ2-7
d_gene: -
CDR3nt: TGTGCCAGCAGCTTCCGGGACATCAGTCCCTACGAGCAGTACTTC
CDR3aa: CASSFRDISPYEQYF

abundance: few
v_gene: TRBV28
j_gene: TRBJ1-1
d_gene: TRBD1
CDR3nt: TGTGCCAGCAGTTTGTGGACAGGGCGAGAAGCTTTCTTT
CDR3aa: CASSLWTGREAFF

abundance: few
v_gene: TRBV11-3
j_gene: TRBJ2-1
d_gene: TRBD2
CDR3nt: TGTGCCAGCAGCCCGTCCGGGACTAGCGGGGCCCGGGGGCAGTTCTTC
CDR3aa: CASSPSGTSGARGQFF

abundance: -
v_gene: TRBV5-1
j_gene: TRBJ2-3
d_gene: -
CDR3nt: TGCGCCAGCAGCGACGGGACTCCGAGCACAGATACGCAGTATTTT
CDR3aa: CASSDGTPSTDTQYF

abundance: medium-sized
v_gene: TRBV11-3
j_gene: TRBJ2-5
d_gene: TRBD1
CDR3nt: TGTGCCAGCAGCTCCGACAGGGGGTTAGTGGAGACCCAGTACTTC
CDR3aa: CASSSDRGLVETQYF

abundance: -
v_gene: TRBV5-1
j_gene: TRBJ2-1
d_gene: TRBD2
CDR3nt: TGCGCCAGCAGCTTGTATGTAGCGGGGACGTACAATGAGCAGTTCTTC
CDR3aa: CASSLYVAGTYNEQFF

abundance: -
v_gene: TRBV6-8
j_gene: TRBJ2-7
d_gene: -
CDR3nt: TGTGCCAGCAGTTACTCGCGCGGTTCGTACGAGCAGTACTTC
CDR3aa: CASSYSRGSYEQYF

abundance: -
v_gene: TRBV6-8
j_gene: TRBJ1-3
d_gene: TRBD1
CDR3nt: TGTGCCAGCAGGAGACAGGGCTCTGGAAACACCATATATTTT
CDR3aa: CASRRQGSGNTIYF

abundance: few
v_gene: TRBV15
j_gene: TRBJ2-3
d_gene: TRBD2
CDR3nt: TGTGCCACCAGCAGAGAACTAGCGGGAGGGGGAGATACGCAGTATTTT
CDR3aa: CATSRELAGGGDTQYF

abundance: few
v_gene: TRBV11-3
j_gene: TRBJ2-1
d_gene: TRBD2
CDR3nt: TGTGCCAGCCAAATGGGTAGCGGGAACTACAATGAGCAGTTCTTC
CDR3aa: CASQMGSGNYNEQFF

abundance: -
v_gene: TRBV28
j_gene: TRBJ2-3
d_gene: TRBD2
CDR3nt: TGTGCCAGCACCGAAGGCGGGAGGGCCGCAGATACGCAGTATTTT
CDR3aa: CASTEGGRAADTQYF

abundance: medium-sized
v_gene: TRBV1
j_gene: TRBJ2-7
d_gene: -
CDR3nt: TGCGCCAGCAGCCGGGAGCTCAACTACGAGCAGTACTTC
CDR3aa: CASSRELNYEQYF

abundance: -
v_gene: TRBV25-1
j_gene: TRBJ2-2
d_gene: -
CDR3nt: TGTGCCAGCAGTGGTCGGGGAGGTAAGACCGGGGAGCTGTTTTTT
CDR3aa: CASSGRGGKTGELFF

abundance: -
v_gene: TRBV29-1
j_gene: TRBJ2-7
d_gene: -
CDR3nt: TGCAGCGCTAGGGTAGGGATAGCGGACGAGCAGTACTTC
CDR3aa: CSARVGIADEQYF

abundance: few
v_gene: TRBV28
j_gene: TRBJ1-2
d_gene: -
CDR3nt: TGTGCCAGCAGTCCTGGTTCCCACTATGGCTACACCTTC
CDR3aa: CASSPGSHYGYTF

abundance: -
v_gene: TRBV29-1
j_gene: TRBJ2-7
d_gene: TRBD1
CDR3nt: TGCAGCGTTGAGACAGGGGGTTCCTACGAGCAGTACTTC
CDR3aa: CSVETGGSYEQYF

abundance: -
v_gene: TRBV28
j_gene: TRBJ2-7
d_gene: TRBD2
CDR3nt: TGTGCCAGCAGTTTATGGCGGGAGGGCCACGAGCAGTACTTC
CDR3aa: CASSLWREGHEQYF

abundance: -
v_gene: TRBV9
j_gene: TRBJ1-2
d_gene: -
CDR3nt: TGTGCCAGCAGCGTGTTGGGCACAGGGTCAGGCTATGGCTACACCTTC
CDR3aa: CASSVLGTGSGYGYTF

abundance: -
v_gene: TRBV11-3
j_gene: TRBJ1-1
d_gene: -
CDR3nt: TGTGCCAGCAGCCCCCGTGCGGCACTCACTGAAGCTTTCTTT
CDR3aa: CASSPRAALTEAFF

abundance: -
v_gene: TRBV19
j_gene: TRBJ2-1
d_gene: -
CDR3nt: TGTGCCAGTACTATCGGCGGCTCCTACAATGAGCAGTTCTTC
CDR3aa: CASTIGGSYNEQFF

abundance: -
v_gene: TRBV25-1
j_gene: TRBJ1-1
d_gene: -
CDR3nt: TGTGCCAGCAGAGTTTCAGGGAGCACTGAAGCTTTCTTT
CDR3aa: CASRVSGSTEAFF

abundance: few
v_gene: TRBV29-1
j_gene: TRBJ1-1
d_gene: TRBD1
CDR3nt: TGCAGCGTTACGAAACAGGGGGTGGCTGAAGCTTTCTTT
CDR3aa: CSVTKQGVAEAFF

abundance: -
v_gene: TRBV30
j_gene: TRBJ2-6
d_gene: -
CDR3nt: TGTGCCTGGAGGTATCCTGGGTCTGGGGCCAACGTCCTGACTTTC
CDR3aa: CAWRYPGSGANVLTF

abundance: -
v_gene: TRBV5-1
j_gene: TRBJ2-2
d_gene: TRBD2
CDR3nt: TGCGCCAGCAGCTTGTTGACTAGCGGCAACACCGGGGAGCTGTTTTTT
CDR3aa: CASSLLTSGNTGELFF

abundance: -
v_gene: TRBV28
j_gene: TRBJ2-1
d_gene: TRBD2
CDR3nt: TGTGCCAGCAGTTTAGGTCAGGGAGGGTCCTTTCGCAATGAGCAGTTCTTC
CDR3aa: CASSLGQGGSFRNEQFF

abundance: -
v_gene: TRBV19
j_gene: TRBJ1-2
d_gene: -
CDR3nt: TGTGCCAGTACCCCCGCGGAGGCTGGGACCAATCTCTATGGCTACACCTTC
CDR3aa: CASTPAEAGTNLYGYTF

abundance: few
v_gene: TRBV11-3
j_gene: TRBJ2-2
d_gene: TRBD2
CDR3nt: TGTGCCAGCAGCCTATGGACTAGCCCCCCGGGCACCGGGGAGCTGTTTTTT
CDR3aa: CASSLWTSPPGTGELFF

abundance: few
v_gene: TRBV11-3
j_gene: TRBJ1-2
d_gene: TRBD1
CDR3nt: TGTGCCAGCAGCCAGGGACAGGGGGCGAATGGCTACACCTTC
CDR3aa: CASSQGQGANGYTF

abundance: few
v_gene: TRBV6-8
j_gene: TRBJ1-5
d_gene: -
CDR3nt: TGTGCCAGCAGTTGTCCCCCCGTAGGAGGTAATCAGCCCCAGCATTTT
CDR3aa: CASSCPPVGGNQPQHF

abundance: -
v_gene: TRBV19
j_gene: TRBJ2-1
d_gene: TRBD2
CDR3nt: TGTGCCAGTAGTACTAGCGGGGGGAAGCAGTTCTTC
CDR3aa: CASSTSGGKQFF

abundance: medium-sized
v_gene: TRBV6-8
j_gene: TRBJ2-3
d_gene: TRBD1
CDR3nt: TGTGCCAGCAGTCGAGGACCGGGACAGGGATATGATACGCAGTATTTT
CDR3aa: CASSRGPGQGYDTQYF

abundance: -
v_gene: TRBV6-8
j_gene: TRBJ2-7
d_gene: -
CDR3nt: TGTGCCAGCAGTTACGGGGGTTTTCGCTACGAGCAGTACTTC
CDR3aa: CASSYGGFRYEQYF

abundance: few
v_gene: TRBV6-8
j_gene: TRBJ2-2
d_gene: -
CDR3nt: TGTGCCAGCAGTTCTAGAGGGGACCTGCCGTCCGGGAACACCGGGGAGCTGTTTTTT
CDR3aa: CASSSRGDLPSGNTGELFF

abundance: -
v_gene: TRBV19
j_gene: TRBJ2-7
d_gene: -
CDR3nt: TGTGCCAGTAGTATTGCCCTGTGGGACTACGAGCAGTACTTC
CDR3aa: CASSIALWDYEQYF

abundance: few
v_gene: TRBV11-3
j_gene: TRBJ2-7
d_gene: -
CDR3nt: TGTGCCAGCAGCTTATCGGCGAGTGTATGGGTTGGGCACGAGCAGTACTTC
CDR3aa: CASSLSASVWVGHEQYF

abundance: -
v_gene: TRBV11-3
j_gene: TRBJ2-1
d_gene: TRBD2
CDR3nt: TGTGCCAGCAGCCCGATCCTAGTACTAGCGGGAGAGGGTGAGCAGTTCTTC
CDR3aa: CASSPILVLAGEGEQFF

abundance: -
v_gene: TRBV29-1
j_gene: TRBJ1-1
d_gene: -
CDR3nt: TGCAGCGTTAAACTGGGGGGAGAGCACACTGAAGCTTTCTTT
CDR3aa: CSVKLGGEHTEAFF

abundance: -
v_gene: TRBV6-7
j_gene: TRBJ2-1
d_gene: -
CDR3nt: TGTGCCAGCAGTTATGACCGGGAGCAGTTCTTC
CDR3aa: CASSYDREQFF

abundance: few
v_gene: TRBV6-9
j_gene: TRBJ1-5
d_gene: -
CDR3nt: TGTGCCAGCAGTGAGTTCGCCGGATGGCATTTT
CDR3aa: CASSEFAGWHF

abundance: medium-sized
v_gene: TRBV27
j_gene: TRBJ2-7
d_gene: TRBD1
CDR3nt: TGTGCCAGCAGTTTATACAGGGGGTCCTACGAGCAGTACTTC
CDR3aa: CASSLYRGSYEQYF

abundance: -
v_gene: TRBV10-1
j_gene: TRBJ2-3
d_gene: TRBD2
CDR3nt: TGCGCCAGCAGTGAAGTATTTGCGGGAGGGGGGCACACAGATACGCAGTATTTT
CDR3aa: CASSEVFAGGGHTDTQYF